This T cell receptor beta chain was identified in a study of cytomegalovirus exposure and HLA in healthy donors. Vbeta (60) and Jbeta (13) primers were used in the PCR. Assay: immunoSEQ multiplex PCR; the TCRdb copy retains only in-frame clones and omits some. The sample has over 100,000 clones. General observations from the study: The authors listed 180 or so TCR beta chains as cytomegalovirus-associated.

Turning to this clone: Its antigen is still unknown.

The clonotype comes from a woman aged 40 to 49 in good health and CMV-seropositive. The sample consisted of PBMCs.

The CDR3 protein is CASSWTGLDEQYF. Written as DNA, the CDR3 is TGTGCCAGCAGTTGGACAGGTTTAGACGAGCAGTACTTC. This sequence joins TRBV27 and TRBJ2-7; 7 positions match TRBD1. Germline assignment: CDR1 MNHEY and CDR2 SMNVEV (reference sequence). The trim removed 4 bases at V and 5 bases at J, leaving 5 bases unmatched. The CDR3 contains 13 residues.